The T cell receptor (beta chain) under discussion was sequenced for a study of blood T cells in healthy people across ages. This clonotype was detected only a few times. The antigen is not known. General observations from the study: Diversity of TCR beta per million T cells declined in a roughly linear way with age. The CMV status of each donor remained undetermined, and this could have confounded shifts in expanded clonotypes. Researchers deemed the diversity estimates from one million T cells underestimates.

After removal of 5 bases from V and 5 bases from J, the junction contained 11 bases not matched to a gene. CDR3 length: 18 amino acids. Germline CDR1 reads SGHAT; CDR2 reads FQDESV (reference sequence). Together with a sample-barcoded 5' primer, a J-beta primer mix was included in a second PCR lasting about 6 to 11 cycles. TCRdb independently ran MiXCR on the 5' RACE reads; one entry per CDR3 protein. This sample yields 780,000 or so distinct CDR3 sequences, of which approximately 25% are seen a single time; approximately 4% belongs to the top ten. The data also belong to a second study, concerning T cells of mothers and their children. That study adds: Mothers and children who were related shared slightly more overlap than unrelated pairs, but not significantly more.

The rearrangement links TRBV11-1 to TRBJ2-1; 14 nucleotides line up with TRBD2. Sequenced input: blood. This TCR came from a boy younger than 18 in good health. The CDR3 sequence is CASSLLGLAGGLDNEQFF. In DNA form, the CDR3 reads TGTGCCAGCAGCCTACTAGGACTAGCGGGGGGCCTGGACAATGAGCAGTTCTTC.